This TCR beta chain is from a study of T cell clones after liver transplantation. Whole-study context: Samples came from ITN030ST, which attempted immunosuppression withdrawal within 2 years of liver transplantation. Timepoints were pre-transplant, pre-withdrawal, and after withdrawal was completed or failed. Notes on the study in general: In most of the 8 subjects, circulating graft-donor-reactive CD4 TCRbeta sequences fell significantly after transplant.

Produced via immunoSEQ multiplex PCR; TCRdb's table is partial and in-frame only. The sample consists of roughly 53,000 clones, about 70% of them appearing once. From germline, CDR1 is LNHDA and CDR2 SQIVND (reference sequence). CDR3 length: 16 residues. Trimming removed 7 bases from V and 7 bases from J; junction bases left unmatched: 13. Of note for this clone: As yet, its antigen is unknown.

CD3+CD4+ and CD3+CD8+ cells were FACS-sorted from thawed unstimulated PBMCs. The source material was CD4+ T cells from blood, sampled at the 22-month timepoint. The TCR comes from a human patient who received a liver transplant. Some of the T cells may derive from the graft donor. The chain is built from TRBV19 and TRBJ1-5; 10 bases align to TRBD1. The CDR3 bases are TGTGCCAGTAATCCCTCACGAGACAGGGGGCCACAGCCCCAGCATTTT. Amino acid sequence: CASNPSRDRGPQPQHF.